Listed below are T cell receptor beta chains from one sample, sequenced in a study of T cell responses to AZD1222 COVID-19 vaccine. Clones were sequenced by immunoSEQ multiplex PCR, and TCRdb holds only the in-frame ones, with some missing. Of about 170,000 clones listed, just under 95% are singletons. The source was peripheral blood, collected on day 0 of AZD1222 vaccination. The receptors stem from an adult in good health. The CDR3 runs from the conserved cysteine through the conserved F or W. The D gene is left open where the match is weak. Rows give clone size only sometimes, using once, few, many, or a class for an expanded clone.

d_gene	v_gene	j_gene	abundance	CDR3aa	CDR3nt
.	TRBV18	TRBJ2-7	.	CASSPDGLSSYEQYF	TGTGCCAGCTCCCCAGACGGACTAAGCTCCTACGAGCAGTACTTC
.	TRBV5-1	TRBJ2-2	.	CASSLLRGGELFF	TGCGCCAGCAGCTTGCTTAGGGGCGGGGAGCTGTTTTTT
.	TRBV6-5	TRBJ1-6	.	CASSYVPRANSPLHF	TGTGCCAGCAGTTACGTCCCAAGGGCGAATTCACCCCTCCACTTT
TRBD1	TRBV27	TRBJ2-7	once	CASSFYDRGPIEQYF	TGTGCCAGCAGTTTCTACGACAGGGGCCCCATCGAGCAGTACTTC
.	TRBV30	TRBJ2-1	.	CAWSPTGPGNEQFF	TGTGCCTGGAGTCCGACGGGTCCGGGTAATGAGCAGTTCTTC
.	TRBV5-1	TRBJ1-5	.	CASSLGSNQPQHF	TGCGCCAGCAGCTTGGGGAGCAATCAGCCCCAGCATTTT
.	TRBV9	TRBJ2-7	.	CASSVGAIGSYEQYF	TGTGCCAGCAGCGTAGGAGCGATTGGTTCCTACGAGCAGTACTTC
TRBD1	TRBV19	TRBJ2-1	.	CATQRTGGIDEQFF	TGTGCCACCCAGAGGACAGGGGGTATCGATGAGCAGTTCTTC
TRBD2	TRBV18	TRBJ2-1	once	CASSPTSGGAYNEQFF	TGTGCCAGCTCACCGACTAGCGGGGGGGCCTACAATGAGCAGTTCTTC
.	TRBV5-1	TRBJ1-2	few	CASSLERGNAYGYTF	TGCGCCAGCAGCTTGGAGAGGGGAAATGCCTATGGCTACACCTTC
.	TRBV9	TRBJ1-4	.	CASSLFDRATNEKLFF	TGTGCCAGCAGCTTATTCGACAGAGCAACTAATGAAAAACTGTTTTTT
.	TRBV19	TRBJ1-3	.	CASKVFSGNTIYF	TGTGCCAGTAAAGTGTTCTCTGGAAACACCATATATTTT
.	TRBV3-1/TRBV3-2	TRBJ1-2	once	CASSQVMAYGYTF	TGTGCCAGCAGCCAAGTGATGGCCTATGGCTACACCTTC
.	TRBV7-9	TRBJ1-2	.	CASSNPGTYGYTF	TGTGCCAGCAGCAACCCAGGGACCTATGGCTACACCTTC